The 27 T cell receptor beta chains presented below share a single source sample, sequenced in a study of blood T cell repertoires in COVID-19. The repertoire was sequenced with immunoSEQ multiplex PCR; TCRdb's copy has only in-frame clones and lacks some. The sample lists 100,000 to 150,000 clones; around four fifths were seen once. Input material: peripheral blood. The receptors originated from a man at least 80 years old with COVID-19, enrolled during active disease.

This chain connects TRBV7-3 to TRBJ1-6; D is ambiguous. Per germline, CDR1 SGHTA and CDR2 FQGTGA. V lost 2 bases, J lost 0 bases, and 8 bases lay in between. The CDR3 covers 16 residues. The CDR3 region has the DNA TGTGCCAGCAGCTTAGGGCCTGGCTCCTATAATTCACCCCTCCACTTT. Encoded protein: CASSLGPGSYNSPLHF.

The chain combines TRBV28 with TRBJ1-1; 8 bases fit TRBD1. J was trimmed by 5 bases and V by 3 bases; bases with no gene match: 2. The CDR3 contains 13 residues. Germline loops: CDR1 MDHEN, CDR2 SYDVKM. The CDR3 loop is CASSFTGGTEAFF. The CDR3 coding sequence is TGTGCCAGCAGTTTCACAGGGGGGACTGAAGCTTTCTTT.

The CDR3 reads CAWSVSNVGNTIYF. As DNA, the CDR3 is TGTGCCTGGAGTGTGTCTAATGTTGGAAACACCATATATTTT. The V call is TRBV30, the J call TRBJ1-3; D uncertain. The V gene's germline CDR1 is GTSNPN and CDR2 SVGIG (reference sequence). The CDR3 totals 14 residues. V lost 0 bases and J 3 bases, leaving 9 bases between the germline ends. Combining the CDR3 with reference TRBV30 and TRBJ1-3 gives the whole variable domain SQTIHQWPATLVQPVGSPLSLECTVEGTSNPNLYWYRQAAGRGLQLLFYSVGIGQISSEVPQNLSASRPQDRQFILSSKKLLLSDSGFYLCAWSVSNVGNTIYFGEGSWLTVV.

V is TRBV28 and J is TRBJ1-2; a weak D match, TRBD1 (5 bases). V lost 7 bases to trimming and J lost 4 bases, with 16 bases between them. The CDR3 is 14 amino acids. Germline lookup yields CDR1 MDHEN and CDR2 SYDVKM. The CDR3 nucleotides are TGTGCCAGCATGAGTCTCAGGAGGGGCTATGGCTACACCTTC. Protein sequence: CASMSLRRGYGYTF.

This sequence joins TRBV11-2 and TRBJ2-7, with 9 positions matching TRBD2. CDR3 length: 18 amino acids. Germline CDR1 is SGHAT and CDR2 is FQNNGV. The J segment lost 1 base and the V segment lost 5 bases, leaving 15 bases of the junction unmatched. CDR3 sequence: CASSPQSFTSGRSYEQYF. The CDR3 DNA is TGTGCCAGCAGCCCCCAGTCCTTTACTAGCGGGCGATCCTACGAGCAGTACTTC. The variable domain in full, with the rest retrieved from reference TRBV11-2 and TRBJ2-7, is EAGVAQSPRYKIIEKRQSVAFWCNPISGHATLYWYQQILGQGPKLLIQFQNNGVVDDSQLPKDRFSAERLKGVDSTLKIQPAKLEDSAVYLCASSPQSFTSGRSYEQYFGPGTRLTVT.

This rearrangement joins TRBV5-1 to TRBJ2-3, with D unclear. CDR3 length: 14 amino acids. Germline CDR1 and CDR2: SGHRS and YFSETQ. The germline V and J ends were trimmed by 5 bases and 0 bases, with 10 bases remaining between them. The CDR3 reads CASRNFGSTDTQYF. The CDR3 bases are TGCGCCAGCAGGAATTTCGGTAGCACAGATACGCAGTATTTT. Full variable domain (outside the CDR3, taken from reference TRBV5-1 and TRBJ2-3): KAGVTQTPRYLIKTRGQQVTLSCSPISGHRSVSWYQQTPGQGLQFLFEYFSETQRNKGNFPGRFSGRQFSNSRSEMNVSTLELGDSALYLCASRNFGSTDTQYFGPGTRLTVL.

CDR3: CASSLGGPNEQFF. CDR3 DNA sequence: TGTGCCAGCAGCTTAGGAGGGCCCAATGAGCAGTTCTTC. The chain links TRBV7-3 to TRBJ2-1; weak D call: TRBD2 (6 bases). Germline-derived CDR1 and CDR2 are SGHTA and FQGTGA. V lost 2 bases and J 6 bases, leaving 8 bases between the germline ends. This CDR3 region has 13 residues.

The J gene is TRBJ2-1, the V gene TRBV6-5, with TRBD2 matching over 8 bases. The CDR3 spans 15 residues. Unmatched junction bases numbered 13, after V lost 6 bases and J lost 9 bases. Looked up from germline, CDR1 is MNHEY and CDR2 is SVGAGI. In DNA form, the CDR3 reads TGTGCCAGCAGGCCCACTAGTAACCGGGGGGGTGAGCAGTTCTTC. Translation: CASRPTSNRGGEQFF.

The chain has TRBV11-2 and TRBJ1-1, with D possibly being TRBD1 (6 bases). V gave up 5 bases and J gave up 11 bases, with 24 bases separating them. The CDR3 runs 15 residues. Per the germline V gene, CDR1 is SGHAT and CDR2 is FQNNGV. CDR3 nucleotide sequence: TGTGCCAGCAGCCCCTGGATGGACAGAGCCCCGGGGGCTTTCTTT. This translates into CASSPWMDRAPGAFF.

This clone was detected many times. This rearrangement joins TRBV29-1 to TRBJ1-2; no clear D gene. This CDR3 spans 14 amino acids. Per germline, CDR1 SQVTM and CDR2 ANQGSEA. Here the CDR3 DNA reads TGCGCAGCCGTGGTATATGAGTGGAGCTATGGCTACACCTTC. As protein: CAAVVYEWSYGYTF.

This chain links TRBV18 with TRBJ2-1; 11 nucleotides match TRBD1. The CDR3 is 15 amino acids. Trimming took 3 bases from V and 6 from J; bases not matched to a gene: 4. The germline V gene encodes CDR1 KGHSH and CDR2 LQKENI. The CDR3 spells CASSPGQGAFNEQFF. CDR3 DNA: TGTGCCAGCTCACCCGGACAGGGGGCATTCAATGAGCAGTTCTTC.

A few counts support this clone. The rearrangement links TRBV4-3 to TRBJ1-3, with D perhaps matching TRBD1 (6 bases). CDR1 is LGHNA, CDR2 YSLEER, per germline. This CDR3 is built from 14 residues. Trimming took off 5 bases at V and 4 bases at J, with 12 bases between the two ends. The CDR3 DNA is TGCGCCAGCAGCGCACAGGGTTGGGGAAACACCATATATTTT. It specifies CASSAQGWGNTIYF.

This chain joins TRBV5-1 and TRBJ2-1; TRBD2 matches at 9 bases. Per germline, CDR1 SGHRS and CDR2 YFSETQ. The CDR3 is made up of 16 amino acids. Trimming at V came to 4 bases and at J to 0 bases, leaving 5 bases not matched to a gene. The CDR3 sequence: CASSLIAGDSYNEQFF. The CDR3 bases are TGCGCCAGCAGCCTTATAGCGGGGGACTCCTACAATGAGCAGTTCTTC.

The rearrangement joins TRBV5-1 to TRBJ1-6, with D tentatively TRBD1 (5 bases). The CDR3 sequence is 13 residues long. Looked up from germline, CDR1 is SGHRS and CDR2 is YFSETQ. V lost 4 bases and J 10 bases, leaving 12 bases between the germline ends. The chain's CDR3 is CASSRGDQSPLHF. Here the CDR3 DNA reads TGCGCCAGCAGCCGGGGGGACCAGTCACCCCTCCACTTT.

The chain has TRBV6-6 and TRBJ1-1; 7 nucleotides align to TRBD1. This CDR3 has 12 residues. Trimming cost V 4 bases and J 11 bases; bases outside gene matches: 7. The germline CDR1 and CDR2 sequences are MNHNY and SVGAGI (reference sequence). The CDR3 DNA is TGTGCCAGCAGTTCACAGGGGCTAACGGCTTTCTTT. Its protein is CASSSQGLTAFF.

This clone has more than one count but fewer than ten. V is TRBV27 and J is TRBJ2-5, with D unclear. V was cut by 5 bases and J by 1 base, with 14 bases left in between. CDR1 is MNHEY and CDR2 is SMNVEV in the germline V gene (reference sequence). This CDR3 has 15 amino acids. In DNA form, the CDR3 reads TGTGCCAGCAGTCCATCTGCCTGGCTCCAAGAGACCCAGTACTTC. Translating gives CASSPSAWLQETQYF.

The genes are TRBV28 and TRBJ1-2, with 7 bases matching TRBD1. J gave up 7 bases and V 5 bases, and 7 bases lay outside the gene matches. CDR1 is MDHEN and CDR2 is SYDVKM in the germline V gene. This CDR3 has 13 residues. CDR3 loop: CASSTGTEFGYTF. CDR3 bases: TGTGCCAGCAGTACCGGGACAGAGTTTGGCTACACCTTC.

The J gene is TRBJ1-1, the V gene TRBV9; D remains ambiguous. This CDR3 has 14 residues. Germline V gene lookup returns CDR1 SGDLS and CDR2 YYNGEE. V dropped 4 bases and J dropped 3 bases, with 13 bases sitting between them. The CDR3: CASSPQAGYTEAFF. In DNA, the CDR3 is TGTGCCAGCAGCCCCCAGGCGGGTTACACTGAAGCTTTCTTT.

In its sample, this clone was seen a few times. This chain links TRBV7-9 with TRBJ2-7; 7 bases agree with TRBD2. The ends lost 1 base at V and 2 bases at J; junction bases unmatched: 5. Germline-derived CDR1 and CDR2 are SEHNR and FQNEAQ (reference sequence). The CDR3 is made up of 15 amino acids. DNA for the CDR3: TGTGCCAGCAGCTTAGGTTCTAGCGGAGCCTACGAGCAGTACTTC. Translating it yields CASSLGSSGAYEQYF.

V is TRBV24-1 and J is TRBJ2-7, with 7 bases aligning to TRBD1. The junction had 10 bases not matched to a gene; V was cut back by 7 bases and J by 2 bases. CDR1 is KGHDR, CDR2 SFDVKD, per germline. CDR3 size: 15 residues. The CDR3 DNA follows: TGTGCCACCAGCCATCCGCGGCAGGGGGCCTACGAGCAGTACTTC. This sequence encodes CATSHPRQGAYEQYF.

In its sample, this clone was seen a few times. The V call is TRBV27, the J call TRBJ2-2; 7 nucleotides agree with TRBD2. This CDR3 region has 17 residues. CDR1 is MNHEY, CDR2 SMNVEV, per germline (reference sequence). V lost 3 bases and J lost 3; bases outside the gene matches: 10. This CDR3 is CASSLMWASGYTGELFF. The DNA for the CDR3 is TGTGCCAGCAGTTTGATGTGGGCTAGCGGCTACACCGGGGAGCTGTTTTTT.

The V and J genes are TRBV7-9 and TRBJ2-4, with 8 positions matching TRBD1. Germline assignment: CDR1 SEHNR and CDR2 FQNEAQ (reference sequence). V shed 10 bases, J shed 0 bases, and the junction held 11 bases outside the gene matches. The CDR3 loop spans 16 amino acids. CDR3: CATGRGPSGAKNIQYF. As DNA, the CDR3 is TGTGCCACGGGCAGGGGGCCCTCCGGAGCCAAAAACATTCAGTACTTC.

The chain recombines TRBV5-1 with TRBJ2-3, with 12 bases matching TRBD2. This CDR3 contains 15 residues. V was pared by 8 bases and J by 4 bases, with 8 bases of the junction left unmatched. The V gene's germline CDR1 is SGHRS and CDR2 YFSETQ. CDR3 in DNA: TGCGCCAGTTCTAGCGGGAGGGCCTCATCAGATACGCAGTATTTT. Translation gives CASSSGRASSDTQYF.

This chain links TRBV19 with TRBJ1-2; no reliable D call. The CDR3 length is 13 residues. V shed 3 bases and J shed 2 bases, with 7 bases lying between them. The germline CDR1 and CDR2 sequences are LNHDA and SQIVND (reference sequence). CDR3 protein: CASSIDGNYGYTF. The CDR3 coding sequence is TGTGCCAGTAGTATCGACGGGAACTATGGCTACACCTTC.

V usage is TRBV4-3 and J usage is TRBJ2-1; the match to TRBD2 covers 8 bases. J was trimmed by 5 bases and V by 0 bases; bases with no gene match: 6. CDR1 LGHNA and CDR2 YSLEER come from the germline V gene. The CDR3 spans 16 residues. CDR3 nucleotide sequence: TGCGCCAGCAGCCAAGAAGCGGGAGTTACCCACAATGAGCAGTTCTTC. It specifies CASSQEAGVTHNEQFF.

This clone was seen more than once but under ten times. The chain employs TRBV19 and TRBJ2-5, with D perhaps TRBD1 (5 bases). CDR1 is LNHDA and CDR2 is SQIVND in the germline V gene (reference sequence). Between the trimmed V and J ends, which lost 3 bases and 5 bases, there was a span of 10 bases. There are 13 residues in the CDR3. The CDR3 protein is CASSINRWETQYF. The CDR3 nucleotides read TGTGCCAGTAGTATCAACAGGTGGGAGACCCAGTACTTC. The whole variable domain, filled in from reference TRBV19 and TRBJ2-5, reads DGGITQSPKYLFRKEGQNVTLSCEQNLNHDAMYWYRQDPGQGLRLIYYSQIVNDFQKGDIAEGYSVSREKKESFPLTVTSAQKNPTAFYLCASSINRWETQYFGPGTRLLVL.

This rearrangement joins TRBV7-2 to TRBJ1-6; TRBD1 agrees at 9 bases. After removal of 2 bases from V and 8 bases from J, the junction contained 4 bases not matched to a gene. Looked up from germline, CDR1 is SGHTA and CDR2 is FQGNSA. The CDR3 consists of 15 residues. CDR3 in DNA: TGTGCCAGCAGCTTATTGGGACAGGGCTATTCACCCCTCCACTTT. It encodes CASSLLGQGYSPLHF.